This T cell receptor beta chain is drawn from a study of monozygotic twins with inflammatory bowel disease. This CDR3 comprises 14 residues. Germline V lookup: CDR1 ENHRY, CDR2 SYGVKD. The study, taken as a whole, reports: IBD patients shared fewer clonotypes with others than healthy twins, especially with disease activity. Immunosuppressive treatments differing between patients may have added repertoire variability.

Researchers used template switching to add UMIs featuring a 6-nucleotide sample barcode. TCRdb reprocessed the 5' RACE reads and reports one entry per CDR3 protein, with no DNA. This sample contains around 230,000 distinct CDR3 sequences. A remark on this clonotype: Its antigen remains unidentified.

This receptor was identified in a human donor with ulcerative colitis or Crohn's disease, or a healthy co-twin of an affected twin (not recorded which). The V and J genes are TRBV10-3 and TRBJ1-6; TCRdb proposes TRBD1, but this gene call is untestable without DNA. Source material: blood. The CDR3 sequence: CAIGKGQENSPLHF.